Below are 2 T cell receptor delta chains sequenced from a single sample in a study of gamma-delta T cells after stem cell transplantation (dated by TCRdb to between 2015 and 2016). Libraries were made using RT-PCR. Sequenced on an Illumina MiSeq. TCRdb reprocessed the public data with the CATT caller; entries with the same nucleotide sequence were combined afterwards. This sample has roughly 1,400 delta-chain clones in its table, and about 7.3% of those were observed once. The ten largest account for roughly 50% of the sample. Sequencing was carried out using gamma-delta T cells. The source of these receptors is a human donor. It is not recorded whose cells these are; they may come from a transplant donor.

This chain joins TRDV2 and TRDJ1, with 8 bases lining up with TRDD3. The CDR3 runs to 21 residues. Looked up from germline, CDR1 is GEAIGNYY and CDR2 is EKD. Germline trimming cut 1 base from V and 0 bases from J; bases unmatched to any gene: 21. The CDR3 coding sequence is TGTGCCTGTGACACAATTCCGAACCTGGTACTGGGGGTCGCGTACACCGATAAACTCATCTTT. This sequence encodes CACDTIPNLVLGVAYTDKLIF.

There are a few counts of this clone. The TCRdb record carries a much larger clone's protein, which differs from this DNA's translation at residue 5; a read error is the likely cause, and the protein listed here is the DNA translation. This chain links TRDV2 with TRDJ1; 11 positions match TRDD3. J lost 1 base, V lost 3 bases, and 6 bases had no gene match. Germline V gene data show CDR1 as GEAIGNYY and CDR2 as EKD. The CDR3 runs 16 residues. CDR3 amino acids: CACDWMGDTSTDKLIF. The CDR3 DNA reads TGTGCCTGTGACTGGATGGGGGATACGTCCACCGATAAACTCATCTTT.